This T cell receptor (beta chain) comes out of a study of Ad26.COV2.S vaccination and SARS-CoV-2 variants. The assay was immunoSEQ multiplex PCR, and TCRdb's table has in-frame clones only and misses some. This table has about 350,000 clones, about 86% appearing once. The CDR3 has 15 amino acids. Germline loops: CDR1 MGHRA, CDR2 YSYEKL. Deletions cut 0 bases from V and 7 bases from J, with 12 bases between. Treatment here: 15 to 20 received Ad26.COV2.S at low or high dose, single or two shots; 5 received placebo; per-sample allocation not given. After the first vaccine or placebo injection, samples were drawn on day 63.

This receptor was identified in a person aged 18-60 years who received the Ad26.COV2.S COVID-19 vaccine or a placebo. The chain couples TRBV4-1 to TRBJ1-4, with D unclear. The source was peripheral blood, collected in a trial of Ad26.COV2.S vaccine versus placebo. In DNA form, the CDR3 reads TGCGCCAGCAGCCAAGATCGGATCCGAGGTGAAAAACTGTTTTTT. Its translation is CASSQDRIRGEKLFF.